This passage covers 13 T cell receptor beta chains from one sample sequenced in a study of Tregs in tolerant kidney transplant recipients. Recipients received nonmyeloablative bone marrow transplants from related graft donors, with transient mixed chimerism. Measured with immunoSEQ multiplex PCR; TCRdb has only the in-frame clones, and not every one. The data show 40,000 to 50,000 clones, roughly nine tenths seen once. The material sequenced was CD8+ T cells from blood (PBMCs), taken 12 months after the transplant. These receptors originate from a human patient who received a combined kidney and bone marrow transplant. The graft donor may have given rise to some T cells.

The V call is TRBV4-3, the J call TRBJ2-7; TRBD2 aligns across 9 bases. This CDR3 is 16 amino acids long. V lost 4 bases and J lost 3; bases outside the gene matches: 10. Germline V gene sequence: CDR1 LGHNA, CDR2 YSLEER. For the CDR3, the DNA is TGCGCCAGCAGCCCGATCCAGACTAGCGGTTACTACGAGCAGTACTTC. Residues: CASSPIQTSGYYEQYF.

About this clone itself: At the DNA level, this CDR3 is encoded by other sequences in the same sample as well. The V and J genes are TRBV4-3 and TRBJ2-1, with 13 bases that match TRBD2. J lost 0 bases, V lost 4 bases, and 6 bases had no gene match. The CDR3 contains 18 residues. Germline V lookup: CDR1 LGHNA, CDR2 YSLEER. The CDR3 loop is CASSPGLAGESSYNEQFF. Written as DNA, the CDR3 is TGCGCCAGCAGCCCCGGACTAGCGGGAGAGAGCTCCTACAATGAGCAGTTCTTC.

The genes are TRBV10-3 and TRBJ1-4, with D unresolved. CDR3 size: 14 residues. Between the trimmed V and J ends, which lost 2 bases and 5 bases, there was a span of 9 bases. In germline, CDR1 is ENHRY, CDR2 SYGVKD. DNA of the CDR3: TGTGCCATCAGTGAGGATGGTACAAATGAAAAACTGTTTTTT. It encodes CAISEDGTNEKLFF.

This chain connects TRBV15 to TRBJ2-5, with D perhaps matching TRBD2 (6 bases). CDR1 is LNHNV and CDR2 is YYDKDF in the germline V gene (reference sequence). V dropped 0 bases and J dropped 3 bases, with 14 bases sitting between them. CDR3 length: 16 residues. Written as DNA, the CDR3 is TGTGCCACCAGCAGAGAGGCGGGAAAAGCGGAAGAGACCCAGTACTTC. Protein product: CATSREAGKAEETQYF. The entire variable domain, with the rest obtained from reference TRBV15 and TRBJ2-5, is as follows: DAMVIQNPRYQVTQFGKPVTLSCSQTLNHNVMYWYQQKSSQAPKLLFHYYDKDFNNEADTPDNFQSRRPNTSFCFLDIRSPGLGDTAMYLCATSREAGKAEETQYFGPGTRLLVL.

The chain carries TRBV13 and TRBJ2-3; 12 nucleotides line up with TRBD2. The germline CDR1 and CDR2 sequences are PRHDT and FYEKMQ (reference sequence). Trimming took 4 bases from V and 4 from J; bases not matched to a gene: 6. This CDR3 contains 16 residues. The CDR3 DNA follows: TGTGCCAGCAGCTCCCGACTAGCGGGAGTGCCAGATACGCAGTATTTT. It yields the protein CASSSRLAGVPDTQYF.

The chain uses TRBV6-5 and TRBJ2-7; 7 positions match TRBD1. This CDR3 spans 15 amino acids. The trim removed 0 bases at V and 0 bases at J, leaving 2 bases unmatched. Per the germline V gene, CDR1 is MNHEY and CDR2 is SVGAGI. CDR3 in DNA: TGTGCCAGCAGTTACTCGACAGGGTACTCCTACGAGCAGTACTTC. This codes for CASSYSTGYSYEQYF.

The chain couples TRBV11-2 to TRBJ1-4; D remains ambiguous. V dropped 1 base and J dropped 8 bases, with 5 bases sitting between them. Germline-derived CDR1 and CDR2 are SGHAT and FQNNGV. The CDR3 consists of 12 residues. In DNA form, the CDR3 reads TGTGCCAGCAGCTTAGGGAGGGAAAAACTGTTTTTT. The encoded protein is CASSLGREKLFF.

This clone has only one observation. The chain links TRBV5-6 to TRBJ1-5; a possible D gene is TRBD1 (5 bases). With 10 bases removed from V and 0 bases from J, the gap between germline ends came to 17 bases. CDR1 SGHDT and CDR2 YYEEEE come from the germline V gene. The CDR3 extends over 15 amino acids. This CDR3 reads CAHRGGKSSNQPQHF. The CDR3 nucleotides read TGTGCCCACCGGGGGGGGAAGTCTAGCAATCAGCCCCAGCATTTT.

The chain employs TRBV5-6 and TRBJ2-1; 7 nucleotides match TRBD1. The V and J ends lost 4 bases and 7 bases, in that order; junction bases with no gene match: 8. CDR3 length equals 14 residues. Germline lookup yields CDR1 SGHDT and CDR2 YYEEEE. CDR3 DNA: TGTGCCAGCAGCCCAGGGGGTGCCCTAAATGAGCAGTTCTTC. It yields the protein CASSPGGALNEQFF.

The chain recombines TRBV28 with TRBJ1-1; possible D gene TRBD1, 6 bases. Trimming stripped 4 bases from V and 0 bases from J, with 21 bases between. CDR1 is MDHEN, CDR2 SYDVKM, per germline. The CDR3 sequence is 18 residues long. The CDR3 sequence: CASSSRTAAHPMNTEAFF. The CDR3 nucleotides are TGTGCCAGCAGTTCCCGGACAGCAGCTCATCCAATGAACACTGAAGCTTTCTTT.

This rearrangement joins TRBV6-5 to TRBJ2-7, with D tentatively TRBD2 (6 bases). The ends were cut back, 5 bases at V and 5 bases at J, with 16 bases in the middle. There are 14 residues in the CDR3. CDR1 is MNHEY, CDR2 SVGAGI, per germline. The DNA of the CDR3 is TGTGCCAGCAGTCCCTCGGCGGGGTTCCACGAGCAGTACTTC. This gives the protein CASSPSAGFHEQYF.

This clone is a singleton in its sample. The rearrangement links TRBV14 to TRBJ2-1; TRBD2 agrees at 11 bases. The CDR3 has 22 amino acids. CDR1 SGHDN and CDR2 FVKESK come from the germline V gene. With V trimmed by 0 bases and J by 6 bases, 22 bases remained unmatched. Here the CDR3 DNA reads TGTGCCAGCAGCCAAGACCCGCGACTAGCGGGGACTTACTTGGCCCGTAGCAATGAGCAGTTCTTC. Its protein product is CASSQDPRLAGTYLARSNEQFF.

V and J are TRBV9 and TRBJ2-7; weak D call: TRBD2 (5 bases). This CDR3 is 17 amino acids long. V gave up 0 bases and J gave up 2 bases, with 18 bases separating them. From germline, CDR1 is SGDLS and CDR2 YYNGEE. CDR3 amino acids: CASSVEGGSLTPYEQYF. As DNA, the CDR3 is TGTGCCAGCAGCGTAGAAGGAGGTTCACTAACTCCCTACGAGCAGTACTTC.